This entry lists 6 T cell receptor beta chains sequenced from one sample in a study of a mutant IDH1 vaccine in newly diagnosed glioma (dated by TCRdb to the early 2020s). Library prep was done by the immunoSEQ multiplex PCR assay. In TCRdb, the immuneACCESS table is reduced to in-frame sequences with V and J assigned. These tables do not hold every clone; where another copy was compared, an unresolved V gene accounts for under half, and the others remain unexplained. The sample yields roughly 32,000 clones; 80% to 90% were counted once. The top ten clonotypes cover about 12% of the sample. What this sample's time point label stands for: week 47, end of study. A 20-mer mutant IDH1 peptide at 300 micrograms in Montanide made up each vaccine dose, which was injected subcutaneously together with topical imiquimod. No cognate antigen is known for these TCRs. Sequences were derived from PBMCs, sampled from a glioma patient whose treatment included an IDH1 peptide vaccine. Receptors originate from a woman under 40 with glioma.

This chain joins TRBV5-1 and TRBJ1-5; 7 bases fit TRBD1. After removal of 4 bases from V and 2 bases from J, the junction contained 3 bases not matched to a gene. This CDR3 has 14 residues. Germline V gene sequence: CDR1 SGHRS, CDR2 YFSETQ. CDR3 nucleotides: TGCGCCAGCAGCCCCGGACAGGGCAATCAGCCCCAGCATTTT. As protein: CASSPGQGNQPQHF. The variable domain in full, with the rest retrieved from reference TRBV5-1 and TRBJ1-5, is KAGVTQTPRYLIKTRGQQVTLSCSPISGHRSVSWYQQTPGQGLQFLFEYFSETQRNKGNFPGRFSGRQFSNSRSEMNVSTLELGDSALYLCASSPGQGNQPQHFGDGTRLSIL.

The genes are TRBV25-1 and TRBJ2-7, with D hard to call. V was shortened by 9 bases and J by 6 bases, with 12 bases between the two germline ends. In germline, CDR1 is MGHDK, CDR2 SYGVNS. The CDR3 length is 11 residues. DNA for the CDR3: TGTGCCAGGTCGCGTGGATTCGAGCAGTACTTC. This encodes CARSRGFEQYF.

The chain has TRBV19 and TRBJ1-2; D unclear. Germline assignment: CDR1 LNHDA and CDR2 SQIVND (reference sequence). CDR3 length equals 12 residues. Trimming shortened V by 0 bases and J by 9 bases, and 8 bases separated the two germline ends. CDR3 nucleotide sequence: TGTGCCAGTAGTATAGAGTTCTCGAGCTACACCTTC. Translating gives CASSIEFSSYTF. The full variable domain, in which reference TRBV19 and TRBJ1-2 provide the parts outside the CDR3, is DGGITQSPKYLFRKEGQNVTLSCEQNLNHDAMYWYRQDPGQGLRLIYYSQIVNDFQKGDIAEGYSVSREKKESFPLTVTSAQKNPTAFYLCASSIEFSSYTFGSGTRLTVV.

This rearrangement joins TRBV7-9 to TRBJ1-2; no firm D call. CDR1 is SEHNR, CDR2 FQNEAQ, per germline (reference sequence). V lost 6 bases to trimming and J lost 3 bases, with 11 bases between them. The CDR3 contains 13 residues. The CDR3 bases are TGTGCCAGCAGTAGCCGGCAGGACTATGGCTACACCTTC. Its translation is CASSSRQDYGYTF.

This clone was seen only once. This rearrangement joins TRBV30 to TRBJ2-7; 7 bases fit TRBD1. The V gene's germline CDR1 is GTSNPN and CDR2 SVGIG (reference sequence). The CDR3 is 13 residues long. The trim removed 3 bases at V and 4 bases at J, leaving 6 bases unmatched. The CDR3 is CAWSQPGGYEQYF. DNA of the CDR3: TGTGCCTGGAGCCAACCAGGGGGTTACGAGCAGTACTTC.

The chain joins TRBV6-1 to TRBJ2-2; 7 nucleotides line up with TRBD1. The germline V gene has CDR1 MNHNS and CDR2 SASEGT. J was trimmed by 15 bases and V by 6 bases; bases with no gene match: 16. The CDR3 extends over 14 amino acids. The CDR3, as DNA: TGTGCCAGCAGACCAGGGGGTGCTCAAGTCCAGGTGTTTTTT. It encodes CASRPGGAQVQVFF.